Detailed here is one TCR beta chain. Its antigen is not identified. This sample was taken from a study of blood T cells in healthy people across ages. Overall study context: About one barcoded TCR beta cDNA was captured per two T cells. Study-wide results and caveats: CMV status of donors was not determined, possibly confounding expanded clonotype changes.

A second PCR of roughly 7 to 11 cycles used a sample-barcoded 5' primer and a J-beta primer mix. A tag from a template-switch adaptor with 12 random nucleotides marked each cDNA molecule. A single record per CDR3 protein comes from TCRdb applying MiXCR to the 5' RACE reads. Here the sample spans 1.5 million to 2 million distinct CDR3 sequences, approximately 39% being singletons. The sample consisted of blood. This TCR derives from a human donor in good health.

The CDR3 DNA sequence: TGTGCCAGCAGTGACATGGGTGGTCAGTTCTTC. It yields the protein CASSDMGGQFF. The chain employs TRBV2 and TRBJ2-1; D unresolved. The CDR3 spans 11 residues. Germline V gives CDR1 SNHLY, CDR2 FYNNEI. V was cut by 3 bases and J by 13 bases, with 10 bases left in between.